This TCR beta chain emerged from a study of blood T cell repertoires in COVID-19. Whole-study context: COVID-19 samples from acute and convalescent phases originated in the United States, Italy and Spain. PBMCs, B-cell-depleted T cells, or T cells provided the cDNA or gDNA that made up the material.

In the original processing: Using reference gene primer amplification, nucleated cell counts were estimated. The data were produced by immunoSEQ multiplex PCR, yet TCRdb's version contains in-frame clones alone and is incomplete. V, J and clone size reflect that table, while D and trimming were determined from the DNA. This repertoire shows roughly 170,000 clones, 87% found once; its top ten account for 0.8% to 1%. Germline-derived CDR1 and CDR2 are SNHLY and FYNNEI. The junction had 0 bases not matched to a gene; V was cut back by 4 bases and J by 4 bases. The CDR3 runs 12 residues. In regard to this clone: The sample holds other DNA sequences that translate to the same CDR3.

The rearrangement uses TRBV2 and TRBJ1-2; 7 bases are a match to TRBD1. The sample taken for sequencing was peripheral blood. This TCR derives from a woman in her late teens or twenties who had recovered from COVID-19. The DNA for the CDR3 is TGTGCCAGCAGTGGACAGGGCTATGGCTACACCTTC. The encoded protein is CASSGQGYGYTF.